This is a list of T cell receptor beta chains from one sample in a study of cytomegalovirus exposure and HLA in healthy donors. TCRdb's copy holds only in-frame clones and misses some; the assay was immunoSEQ multiplex PCR. The sample lists under 250,000 clones, roughly 80% occurring once. Sequenced material: PBMCs. These receptors all stem from a woman aged 18-30 years in good health and CMV-seronegative. The CDR3 runs from the conserved cysteine through the conserved F or W. The order of the fields is V gene, clone size, J gene, CDR3 length, D gene, CDR3 DNA, CDR3 protein. D genes are given only for firm matches. Size values are once, few and many counts, or a class for expanded clones, and some rows have none.

>TRBV5-4|.|TRBJ2-1|15|.
TGTGCCAGCAGCTTGTATGGGACTCCACAATTAGGGCAGTTCTTC
CASSLYGTPQLGQFF
>TRBV7-3|.|TRBJ2-5|15|.
TGTGCCAGCAGCTTAACGGGGGGCTACCAAGAGACCCAGTACTTC
CASSLTGGYQETQYF
>TRBV9|.|TRBJ2-1|15|TRBD2
TGTGCCAGCAGTACCGGCGGAGGGAGGGACAATGAGCAGTTCTTC
CASSTGGGRDNEQFF
>TRBV6-4|.|TRBJ2-2|14|TRBD1
TGTGCCAGCAGTGATGGACAGGGGGCCGGGGAGCTGTTTTTT
CASSDGQGAGELFF
>TRBV5-1|.|TRBJ2-3|18|TRBD2
TGCGCCAGCAGCTTGGTCCTAGCGGGAAACACTGGGGCAGATACGCAGTATTTT
CASSLVLAGNTGADTQYF
>TRBV4-2|.|TRBJ1-1|12|.
TGTGCCAGCAGCCGAGGATTCTCTGAAGCTTTCTTT
CASSRGFSEAFF
>TRBV28|.|TRBJ1-2|14|.
TGTGCCAGCAGTTTGAAAGGGGCGGACTATGGCTACACCTTC
CASSLKGADYGYTF
>TRBV15|few|TRBJ1-2|15|.
TGTGCCACCAGCAGTAGAGATAGGAGGGACTATGGCTACACCTTC
CATSSRDRRDYGYTF
>TRBV4-1|many|TRBJ2-5|13|.
TGCGCCAGCAGCCGGGGGGGCGTGGAGACCCAGTACTTC
CASSRGGVETQYF
>TRBV12-1|.|TRBJ2-3|18|.
TGTGCCAGCAGCTCACGGGCGAGGGTGGGGATTAGCACAGATACGCAGTATTTT
CASSSRARVGISTDTQYF
>TRBV4-1|.|TRBJ2-1|19|.
TGCGCCACGGCAGGAAGACTGCCTAGCCGTGGCAGCTCCTACAATGAGCAGTTCTTC
CATAGRLPSRGSSYNEQFF
>TRBV5-1|.|TRBJ2-2|19|TRBD2
TGCGCCAGCAGCTTCCCACCCCCACTAGCGGGGGTCAACACCGGGGAGCTGTTTTTT
CASSFPPPLAGVNTGELFF
>TRBV5-4|.|TRBJ2-2|16|.
TGTGCCAGCAGCTATGCTACCGGGACAAGGGGCGGGGAGCTGTTTTTT
CASSYATGTRGGELFF
>TRBV7-2|.|TRBJ1-5|13|.
TGTGCCAGCAGCTTAGCCTACAATCAGCCCCAGCATTTT
CASSLAYNQPQHF
>TRBV7-2|.|TRBJ2-7|18|TRBD2
TGTGCCAGCAGCCGCTTAACTAGCGGGAGCAGGTCGTCCTACGAGCAGTACTTC
CASSRLTSGSRSSYEQYF
>TRBV5-8|.|TRBJ2-3|14|.
TGTGCCAGCAGCGCTCGAAGGGGCACAGATACGCAGTATTTT
CASSARRGTDTQYF
>TRBV5-4|.|TRBJ1-4|17|.
TGTGCCAGCAGCGGAGCCAGGGCCCGGGGGGGAAGTGAAAAACTGTTTTTT
CASSGARARGGSEKLFF
>TRBV28|.|TRBJ1-1|14|.
TGTGCCAGCAGTTTACACACCTTGAACACTGAAGCTTTCTTT
CASSLHTLNTEAFF
>TRBV29-1|.|TRBJ2-3|15|TRBD1
TGCAGCGTAGGCGACATGGACAGGCCGGCAGATACGCAGTATTTT
CSVGDMDRPADTQYF
>TRBV30|.|TRBJ1-5|13|TRBD1
TGTGCCTGGAGTGTACAGGGGAATCAGCCCCAGCATTTT
CAWSVQGNQPQHF
>TRBV29-1|.|TRBJ1-4|16|TRBD1
TGCAGCGTTGAAGGGTCGGAGGGACAGGGACAAGGAAAACTGTTTTTT
CSVEGSEGQGQGKLFF
>TRBV27|.|TRBJ2-2|17|TRBD1
TGTGCCAGCAGTCGAAGAGGGGCAGGGGGCTTCACCGGGGAGCTGTTTTTT
CASSRRGAGGFTGELFF
>TRBV7-2|.|TRBJ1-5|16|TRBD1
TGTGCCAGCAGCTTAGGGGGGGGGACAGCCAATCAGCCCCAGCATTTT
CASSLGGGTANQPQHF
>TRBV27|once|TRBJ2-1|16|TRBD2
TGTGCCAGCAGTTCCCTACGACTAGCGGGCCTCAATGAGCAGTTCTTC
CASSSLRLAGLNEQFF
>TRBV12-5|.|TRBJ2-5|15|TRBD1
TGTGCTAGTGGTTACCAGACAGGGCCCCAAGAGACCCAGTACTTC
CASGYQTGPQETQYF
>TRBV29-1|.|TRBJ1-1|13|TRBD1
TGCAGCGCGACAGGGGCGTACCCTACTGAAGCTTTCTTT
CSATGAYPTEAFF
>TRBV9|.|TRBJ1-3|11|.
TGTGCCAGCAGCCCTGGAAACACCATATATTTT
CASSPGNTIYF
>TRBV19|.|TRBJ1-2|14|.
TGTGCCAGTAGTGCGAAACAGGGTGAGCGTGGCTACACCTTC
CASSAKQGERGYTF
>TRBV7-9|.|TRBJ1-2|14|TRBD1
TGTGCCAGCAGCTTATCAGGGGGCCTCTATGGCTACACCTTC
CASSLSGGLYGYTF
>TRBV18|.|TRBJ1-2|16|TRBD1
TGTGCCAGCTCACCACGATCAGACAGGGGGGACTATGGCTACACCTTC
CASSPRSDRGDYGYTF
>TRBV7-9|once|TRBJ2-2|18|TRBD1
TGTGCCAGCAGCCAGGGGAAGACGACAGGGGCCGACACCGGGGAGCTGTTTTTT
CASSQGKTTGADTGELFF
>TRBV15|.|TRBJ2-3|16|.
TGTGCCACCAGCAGAGAACCGGGAGCTAGCACAGATACGCAGTATTTT
CATSREPGASTDTQYF
>TRBV19|few|TRBJ1-2|15|TRBD1
TGTGCCAGTTCCACTGGGACAGGGGGCCGCTATGGCTACACCTTC
CASSTGTGGRYGYTF
>TRBV6-5|.|TRBJ2-5|14|TRBD1
TGTGCCAGCACTCTAACAGGGGGCTATGGGACCCAGTACTTC
CASTLTGGYGTQYF
>TRBV29-1|.|TRBJ1-1|18|TRBD1
TGCAGCGTCTCCCGTCCCCACAGGGGATTAAGCTTGAACACTGAAGCTTTCTTT
CSVSRPHRGLSLNTEAFF
>TRBV5-6|once|TRBJ1-2|12|.
TGTGCCAGCAGCTTGAGGAGGGATGGCTACACCTTC
CASSLRRDGYTF
>TRBV7-8|.|TRBJ2-1|11|.
TGTGCCAGCAGCCTCCACAATGAGCAGTTCTTC
CASSLHNEQFF
>TRBV4-1|.|TRBJ2-2|16|.
TGCGCCAGCAGCCAAGATGCCAACCTACCTACCGGGGAGCTGTTTTTT
CASSQDANLPTGELFF
>TRBV9|.|TRBJ1-6|15|.
TGTGCCAGCAGCGTTGGGGTCTCCTCGAATTCACCCCTCCACTTT
CASSVGVSSNSPLHF
>TRBV5-1|once|TRBJ2-3|12|.
TGCGCCAGCAGCAGTTCTGGGGATACGCAGTATTTT
CASSSSGDTQYF
>TRBV6-6|.|TRBJ2-7|14|TRBD1
TGTGCCAGCAGTCCGACAGGGGCCTCCTACGAGCAGTACTTC
CASSPTGASYEQYF
>TRBV5-5|.|TRBJ2-7|14|.
TGTGCCAGCAGCTTGAACAGGAGAAGATACGAGCAGTACTTC
CASSLNRRRYEQYF
>TRBV5-1|.|TRBJ2-5|14|TRBD2
TGCGCCAGCGGGGAGGGCGGCAGCCAAGAGACCCAGTACTTC
CASGEGGSQETQYF
>TRBV5-6|.|TRBJ2-7|14|.
TGTGCCAGCAGCTCCGGCGGAAGGCTCAACGAGCAGTACTTC
CASSSGGRLNEQYF
>TRBV7-7|many|TRBJ2-2|14|.
TGTGCCAGCAGCTTAGACTTTCTTGAGGGGGAGCTGTTTTTT
CASSLDFLEGELFF
>TRBV28|.|TRBJ1-5|14|.
TGTGCCAGCAGCTGGACGGGGGGCAATCAGCCCCAGCATTTT
CASSWTGGNQPQHF
>TRBV11-1|.|TRBJ2-6|13|.
TGTGCCAGCAGCTCTGGGTCATTCAACGTCCTGACTTTC
CASSSGSFNVLTF
>TRBV11-2|.|TRBJ2-1|14|.
TGTGCCAGCAACCAACTAGGGCGGAACTATGAGCAGTTCTTC
CASNQLGRNYEQFF
>TRBV7-3|.|TRBJ1-1|13|.
TGTGCCAGCAGCCTGGGTCCAGGGAATGAAGCTTTCTTT
CASSLGPGNEAFF
>TRBV5-4|.|TRBJ2-3|16|.
TGTGCCAGCAGCGGGGAGCGCACCCCTCGAGGAGATACGCAGTATTTT
CASSGERTPRGDTQYF
>TRBV4-1|.|TRBJ1-5|16|.
TGCGCCAGCAGCCAAGTGAGGCAGGCCGACCATCAGCCCCAGCATTTT
CASSQVRQADHQPQHF
>TRBV5-1|.|TRBJ2-7|16|TRBD2
TGCGCCAGCAGCTTGGCCAGCACTAGCGGGAAAAAAGAGCAGTACTTC
CASSLASTSGKKEQYF
>TRBV27|.|TRBJ2-1|16|TRBD1
TGTGCCAGCAGTTCGTACGGACAGGGGACCACCAATGAGCAGTTCTTC
CASSSYGQGTTNEQFF
>TRBV15|once|TRBJ2-1|12|TRBD2
TGTGCCACCGGCGGGGGGGGTCATGAGCAGTTCTTC
CATGGGGHEQFF
>TRBV19|.|TRBJ1-1|14|TRBD1
TGTGCCAGTAGACTCTGGACAGGGGGAAGAAAAGCTTTCTTT
CASRLWTGGRKAFF
>TRBV6-5|.|TRBJ1-2|14|.
TGTGCCAGCAGTCTTGGCAGGAACCTTTATGGCTACACCTTC
CASSLGRNLYGYTF
>TRBV27|once|TRBJ2-7|16|.
TGTGCCAGCAGTTTATCGATTGGACCGCCCTCAGACGAGCAGTACTTC
CASSLSIGPPSDEQYF
>TRBV12-2|.|TRBJ2-1|17|.
TGTGCAAGTCGTCTCGGACTAGCGGGAGATAACTACAATGAGCAGTTCTTC
CASRLGLAGDNYNEQFF
>TRBV6-4|.|TRBJ2-3|14|.
TGTGCCAGCAGCCCAGGGGTGGTGGCAGATACGCAGTATTTT
CASSPGVVADTQYF
>TRBV10-3|few|TRBJ2-1|14|TRBD2
TGTGCCATCAGTGCTAGCGGGAGTTCCAATGAGCAGTTCTTC
CAISASGSSNEQFF